The clone carrying this T cell receptor (beta chain) was observed a few times. The length of the CDR3 is 14 residues. Germline loops: CDR1 MDHEN, CDR2 SYDVKM. The trim removed 5 bases at V and 4 bases at J, leaving 5 bases unmatched. This record comes from a study of response to subunit inactivated influenza vaccine. TCRdb fed the RT-PCR reads into MiXCR, producing one record per CDR3 protein. The sample holds 150,000 or so distinct CDR3 sequences, about 10% seen once. This sequence was found in a man aged 50 to 75 who received an inactivated influenza vaccine. The V gene is TRBV28, the J gene TRBJ1-1, with 9 positions matching TRBD1. This material consisted of CD8+ T cells sorted from PBMCs, taken around 25 months after vaccination. The CDR3 region has the DNA TGTGCCAGCAGTATGGGACAGGGATTCACTGAAGCTTTCTTT. Its translation is CASSMGQGFTEAFF.